This record covers a single T cell receptor (beta chain). Only in-frame clones appear in the TCRdb table, and some are missing; sequencing was by immunoSEQ multiplex PCR. Here the sample spans under 250,000 clones, roughly 88% being singletons. Trimming left V 3 bases short and J 0 bases short, with 6 bases between. This CDR3 region has 14 residues. Germline V gives CDR1 MNHEY, CDR2 SVGEGT. The record originates from a study of blood T cell repertoires in COVID-19. This chain uses TRBV6-2 or TRBV6-3 with TRBJ2-1; D unclear. The receptor's source is an elderly woman with COVID-19, enrolled during active disease. Input material: peripheral blood. The DNA for the CDR3 is TGTGCCAGCAGTTATGAGAGCTCCTACAATGAGCAGTTCTTC. Protein sequence: CASSYESSYNEQFF.